This is a list of T cell receptor beta chains from one sample in a study of beta chain features in type 1 diabetes. Libraries were prepared by immunoSEQ multiplex PCR; TCRdb keeps only in-frame clonotypes and omits some of them. The table has 100,000 to 150,000 clones, around 15% seen once; the top ten hold around 2.5%. The sequencing input was central memory CD4+ T cells from blood. Receptors were obtained from a young man with type 1 diabetes. Both conserved end residues are part of each CDR3. A D gene is named only where the DNA matches it firmly. Expanded clones are given a class, and other clones once, few, many or no size at all.

clone_size,v_call,j_call,d_call,cdr3_aa,cdr3_nt
.,TRBV4-2,TRBJ2-3,.,CASSQVGGLTDTQYF,TGTGCCAGCAGCCAAGTTGGGGGTCTAACAGATACGCAGTATTTT
many,TRBV2,TRBJ2-7,TRBD1,CASSWDRGPYEQYF,TGTGCCAGCAGTTGGGACAGGGGACCCTACGAGCAGTACTTC
many,TRBV27,TRBJ2-7,.,CASSVGPTGDYEQYF,TGTGCCAGCAGCGTGGGCCCTACAGGCGACTACGAGCAGTACTTC
many,TRBV19,TRBJ2-1,TRBD1,CASTPGTGYNEQFF,TGTGCCAGTACTCCCGGGACAGGGTACAATGAGCAGTTCTTC
.,TRBV18,TRBJ2-5,.,CASSPPNARDETQYF,TGTGCCAGCTCACCACCGAATGCCCGGGATGAGACCCAGTACTTC
few,TRBV2,TRBJ2-7,.,CASSDQGSYEQYF,TGTGCCAGCAGTGATCAGGGATCCTACGAGCAGTACTTC
.,TRBV30,TRBJ2-5,TRBD1,CAWTGGAETQYF,TGTGCCTGGACAGGGGGCGCAGAGACCCAGTACTTC
.,TRBV18,TRBJ2-1,.,CASSPGTTAQFF,TGTGCCAGCTCACCAGGCACGACAGCACAGTTCTTC
.,TRBV7-3,TRBJ1-2,TRBD1,CASSRDRNYGYTF,TGTGCCAGCAGCCGGGACAGAAACTATGGCTACACCTTC
many,TRBV7-2,TRBJ2-1,TRBD2,CASSRTSGAYNEQFF,TGTGCCAGCAGTCGGACTAGCGGGGCCTACAATGAGCAGTTCTTC
.,TRBV27,TRBJ2-1,TRBD2,CASSLGLAGGPGEQFF,TGTGCCAGCAGTTTAGGACTAGCGGGGGGGCCGGGTGAGCAGTTCTTC
few,TRBV6-4,TRBJ2-2,TRBD2,CASSEGLNTGELFF,TGTGCCAGCAGTGAGGGACTAAACACCGGGGAGCTGTTTTTT
.,TRBV28,TRBJ1-2,.,CATSGPRGGLYGYTF,TGTGCCACCTCCGGGCCCAGGGGAGGGCTCTATGGCTACACCTTC
few,TRBV7-6,TRBJ1-1,.,CASSPARTENTEAFF,TGTGCCAGCAGCCCAGCGCGGACGGAGAACACTGAAGCTTTCTTT
.,TRBV18,TRBJ2-3,.,CASSPAGPDTQYF,TGTGCCAGCTCACCTGCAGGGCCAGATACGCAGTATTTT
.,TRBV7-9,TRBJ1-1,.,CASSLNGNTEAFF,TGTGCCAGCAGCTTAAATGGCAACACTGAAGCTTTCTTT
few,TRBV9,TRBJ1-1,.,CASSGSGNTEAFF,TGTGCCAGCAGCGGATCGGGGAACACTGAAGCTTTCTTT
.,TRBV10-3,TRBJ2-7,.,CAISESNSGRYYEQYF,TGTGCCATCAGTGAGTCGAATTCTGGCCGTTACTACGAGCAGTACTTC
.,TRBV28,TRBJ2-7,TRBD1,CASSSGTGRHEQYF,TGTGCCAGCAGTTCTGGGACAGGGAGGCACGAGCAGTACTTC
few,TRBV25-1,TRBJ2-7,.,CASRGRRIQGPYEQYF,TGTGCCAGCAGAGGCCGTAGGATACAGGGACCCTACGAGCAGTACTTC
.,TRBV23-1,TRBJ2-3,.,CASSQKELGFTLGNAPDTQYF,TGCGCCAGCAGTCAAAAGGAACTTGGTTTCACTCTAGGAAACGCCCCAGATACGCAGTATTTT
.,TRBV11-2,TRBJ2-4,.,CASSVGSGLNIQYF,TGTGCCAGCAGTGTCGGAAGCGGCCTAAACATTCAGTACTTC
.,TRBV30,TRBJ1-4,.,CAWRGEEAREKLFF,TGTGCCTGGCGGGGGGAGGAAGCAAGGGAAAAACTGTTTTTT
.,TRBV18,TRBJ2-5,.,CASSPQVNFRSQETQYF,TGTGCCAGCTCACCACAGGTCAATTTTAGAAGCCAAGAGACCCAGTACTTC
.,TRBV6-6,TRBJ2-5,.,CASSAQQEQETQYF,TGTGCCAGCAGCGCACAACAGGAACAAGAGACCCAGTACTTC
few,TRBV5-6,TRBJ1-5,.,CASSLRGNNQPQHF,TGTGCCAGCAGCTTGCGCGGGAACAATCAGCCCCAGCATTTT